This T cell receptor (beta chain) was obtained from a study of blood T cell repertoires in COVID-19 (dated by TCRdb to 2018 to 2021). Context from the whole study: Collaborator samples came from the United States, Italy and Spain and covered acute and convalescent phases of COVID-19. Deeply sampled blood TCRbeta repertoires from subjects exposed to, actively infected with, or recovered from COVID-19 were included in the dataset. The material from the prospective study consisted of cDNA or gDNA derived from T cells, B-cell-depleted T cells, or PBMCs. Where available, HLA class I and class II types were obtained from metadata supplied by the sample provider rather than from assay-based typing. The samples were drawn from two sources: the first 160 participants of the ongoing ImmuneRACE study, and about 1,300 subjects contributed by 6 global collaborators. Nearly every sample came with metadata listing a de-identified subject ID, COVID-19 status, age in years and sex. The repertoires were made available in a free public database intended to serve as a resource for research on the immune response to SARS-CoV-2. The paper as a whole reports these results and caveats: The quantity of clinical and demographic metadata differed by source and by participant and was supplied without curation.

TCRbeta CDR3 regions were amplified from genomic DNA by means of the immunoSEQ Assay, a bias-controlled multiplex PCR. Concerning the study's data processing: Nucleated cell counts per sample were estimated from amplification of reference gene primers within the assay. To quantify the absolute abundance of each unique TCRbeta CDR3 rearrangement, sequence reads were collapsed and filtered. For each sample, productive Simpson clonality was calculated by taking the square root of Simpson's diversity index across productive rearrangements. TCRdb took this table from immuneACCESS and kept in-frame rearrangements with V and J called. Such tables lack part of the clones; where checked against another copy, unresolved V genes explain under half of the gap, and the rest is unexplained. The DNA gave D and trimming, while V, J and clone size come from that table. The sample profile shows 120,000 or so clones; roughly nine tenths of them were found once. About 4% of the sample is held by the ten biggest clonotypes.

Relative to germline, V is missing 5 bases and J is missing 9 bases, with 9 bases of the junction outside any gene match. Taken from the germline V gene (reference sequence), the CDR1 and CDR2 loops are MNHEY and SMNVEV. The cysteine opens and the phenylalanine closes a CDR3 of 15 amino acids. Just the 45-base CDR3 DNA is kept, in frame starting at base 1. The collaborating institutions used their own protocols to collect whole blood in K2EDTA tubes. For TCRbeta analysis, collaborators shipped samples in one of three forms: frozen whole blood, isolated PBMCs, or DNA extracted from either of those sample types. As for this clone: This clone's antigen is unknown. No qualities accompany the bases; no much larger clone lies one base away.

The V and J segments used are TRBV27 and TRBJ2-1; the junction holds 11 bases that match TRBD2. This clonotype was sampled from a man in his forties or fifties with active COVID-19. The sequenced material came from peripheral blood. The nucleotide sequence reads TGTGCCAGCAGTCCCCGACTAGCGGGAATACGTGAGCAGTTCTTC. Its protein reads: CASSPRLAGIREQFF.